Listed below are T cell receptor beta chains from one sample, sequenced in a study of STAT5B mutations in CD4+ large granular lymphocyte leukemia. Libraries were prepared by immunoSEQ multiplex PCR; TCRdb keeps only in-frame clonotypes and omits some of them. The sample lists tens of thousands of clones; 78% were seen once. The sample comprised CD4+ T cells from blood buffy coats. These receptor sequences come from a human donor in good health. Both conserved end residues are part of each CDR3. A D gene is named only where the DNA matches it firmly. Clone size is not always given. Where it is, it says once, few, many or a class for expanded clones.

.	TRBV9	TRBJ2-2	.	CASSVAPGGDTGELFF	TGTGCCAGCAGCGTAGCCCCAGGAGGGGACACCGGGGAGCTGTTTTTT
.	TRBV28	TRBJ2-7	.	CASSLWVLTYEQYF	TGTGCCAGCAGTTTATGGGTACTAACCTACGAGCAGTACTTC
.	TRBV5-1	TRBJ2-2	.	CASSSTGNTGELFF	TGCGCCAGCAGCTCAACAGGGAACACCGGGGAGCTGTTTTTT
once	TRBV28	TRBJ1-2	.	CASSPARVYGYTF	TGTGCCAGCAGTCCGGCAAGGGTCTATGGCTACACCTTC
.	TRBV5-1	TRBJ1-1	.	CASSLRAGELNTEAFF	TGCGCCAGCAGCTTGCGGGCAGGGGAATTGAACACTGAAGCTTTCTTT
few	TRBV18	TRBJ1-5	.	CASSAVNSNQPQHF	TGTGCCAGCTCAGCAGTGAATAGCAATCAGCCCCAGCATTTT
once	TRBV4-1	TRBJ2-7	.	CASSQTPPGGAVNEQYF	TGCGCCAGCAGCCAAACCCCCCCTGGGGGGGCGGTCAACGAGCAGTACTTC
.	TRBV14	TRBJ1-2	.	CASSRQNYGYTF	TGTGCCAGCAGCCGACAGAACTATGGCTACACCTTC
.	TRBV29-1	TRBJ2-3	.	CSVGGVSTDTQYF	TGCAGCGTTGGAGGGGTTTCCACAGATACGCAGTATTTT
few	TRBV5-1	TRBJ1-1	.	CASSLDTGSGRAFF	TGCGCCAGCAGCTTGGATACAGGGTCAGGGCGAGCTTTCTTT
.	TRBV25-1	TRBJ1-1	.	CASSDHSQTVTNTEAFF	TGTGCCAGCAGTGACCACTCCCAGACAGTGACGAACACTGAAGCTTTCTTT
.	TRBV4-1	TRBJ2-5	TRBD2	CASSQDEGRLAKNQETQYF	TGCGCCAGCAGCCAAGATGAGGGGAGACTAGCGAAAAACCAAGAGACCCAGTACTTC
few	TRBV2	TRBJ1-4	.	CASSETGRLFF	TGTGCCAGCAGTGAAACTGGGAGACTGTTTTTT
.	TRBV7-9	TRBJ1-6	.	CASSDNNSPLHF	TGTGCCAGCAGCGATAATAATTCACCCCTCCACTTT
.	TRBV7-2	TRBJ2-3	TRBD2	CASSSQAGGWADTQYF	TGTGCCAGCAGCAGCCAAGCGGGAGGTTGGGCAGATACGCAGTATTTT
.	TRBV5-6	TRBJ2-2	TRBD2	CASSLLAGTTGELFF	TGTGCCAGCAGCTTACTAGCGGGAACCACCGGGGAGCTGTTTTTT
.	TRBV27	TRBJ2-1	TRBD2	CASSFLLGGSSYNEQFF	TGTGCCAGCAGTTTCCTTTTGGGCGGGAGTTCCTACAATGAGCAGTTCTTC
.	TRBV13	TRBJ2-3	TRBD1	CASSPRTGGLWDTQYF	TGTGCCAGCAGCCCTAGGACAGGGGGCTTGTGGGATACGCAGTATTTT
.	TRBV10-3	TRBJ2-3	TRBD2	CAISGGGRGTTSTDTQYF	TGTGCCATCAGTGGGGGGGGACGCGGAACCACTAGCACAGATACGCAGTATTTT
few	TRBV28	TRBJ2-7	.	CASGSGVFDEQYF	TGTGCCAGCGGCAGTGGGGTCTTTGATGAGCAGTACTTC
.	TRBV7-6	TRBJ2-7	TRBD2	CASSRGPLTSRSGEQYF	TGTGCCAGCAGCCGAGGGCCCCTGACTAGCCGGTCGGGCGAGCAGTACTTC
.	TRBV6-1	TRBJ1-1	.	CASLRSRVNTEAFF	TGTGCCAGCCTCCGGTCCAGAGTGAACACTGAAGCTTTCTTT
.	TRBV7-2	TRBJ1-2	.	CASSPKAGAYGYTF	TGTGCCAGCAGCCCGAAAGCGGGGGCCTATGGCTACACCTTC
.	TRBV5-6	TRBJ2-2	TRBD2	CASQPGGGRVTGELFF	TGTGCCAGTCAGCCGGGCGGGGGGCGCGTTACCGGGGAGCTGTTTTTT
.	TRBV5-1	TRBJ1-6	.	CASSLEAVSDSPLHF	TGCGCCAGCAGCTTGGAGGCGGTTTCGGATTCACCCCTCCACTTT
.	TRBV7-7	TRBJ2-1	TRBD2	CASSRGTSGNNEQFF	TGTGCCAGCAGCCGAGGGACTAGCGGCAACAATGAGCAGTTCTTC
.	TRBV19	TRBJ2-5	.	CASSMWGRGNQETQYF	TGTGCCAGTAGTATGTGGGGCAGGGGAAACCAAGAGACCCAGTACTTC
.	TRBV30	TRBJ2-3	TRBD2	CAWRELAGFTDTQYF	TGTGCCTGGAGGGAACTAGCGGGGTTCACAGATACGCAGTATTTT
once	TRBV7-6	TRBJ1-5	.	CASSLINQPQHF	TGTGCCAGCAGCTTAATTAATCAGCCCCAGCATTTT
.	TRBV5-1	TRBJ2-2	.	CASSLGGQTGELFF	TGCGCCAGCAGCTTGGGCGGGCAGACCGGGGAGCTGTTTTTT
.	TRBV29-1	TRBJ2-5	TRBD1	CSVPGTGVGETQYF	TGCAGCGTCCCCGGGACAGGGGTAGGAGAGACCCAGTACTTC
.	TRBV30	TRBJ1-1	.	CAWTRDTPKIAFF	TGTGCCTGGACCCGGGACACCCCCAAAATAGCTTTCTTT
few	TRBV19	TRBJ1-1	.	CATRLQTEAFF	TGTGCCACTCGCCTGCAGACTGAAGCTTTCTTT
.	TRBV10-2	TRBJ2-4	.	CASSESGIGVTKNIQYF	TGCGCCAGCAGTGAGTCAGGGATTGGGGTGACCAAAAACATTCAGTACTTC
.	TRBV28	TRBJ1-1	TRBD1	CASIETGQYTEAFF	TGTGCCAGCATCGAGACAGGGCAATACACTGAAGCTTTCTTT
.	TRBV19	TRBJ1-1	TRBD1	CASSIVRGGTEAFF	TGTGCCAGTAGTATAGTCAGGGGGGGTACTGAAGCTTTCTTT
.	TRBV11-2	TRBJ2-1	.	CASSLGGIYNEQFF	TGTGCCAGCAGCTTAGGGGGGATCTACAATGAGCAGTTCTTC
.	TRBV9	TRBJ2-2	.	CASSVAYGGPNTGELFF	TGTGCCAGCAGCGTAGCTTACGGGGGGCCGAACACCGGGGAGCTGTTTTTT
.	TRBV19	TRBJ2-5	TRBD1	CATPGQKGETQYF	TGTGCCACTCCGGGACAGAAGGGGGAGACCCAGTACTTC
.	TRBV7-8	TRBJ2-4	.	CASSSTSTLQYF	TGTGCCAGCAGCTCGACTAGTACCCTTCAGTACTTC
few	TRBV29-1	TRBJ1-1	.	CSVTGRATTEAFF	TGCAGCGTGACGGGACGGGCTACCACTGAAGCTTTCTTT
.	TRBV6-1	TRBJ2-1	.	CASSEDEGFYNEQFF	TGTGCCAGCAGTGAAGACGAGGGTTTTTACAATGAGCAGTTCTTC
.	TRBV28	TRBJ2-5	TRBD2	CASSGGGQETQYF	TGTGCCAGCAGCGGGGGGGGCCAAGAGACCCAGTACTTC
.	TRBV28	TRBJ2-1	TRBD2	CASSVLAGSPGTYNEQFF	TGTGCCAGCAGTGTACTAGCGGGATCCCCCGGCACCTACAATGAGCAGTTCTTC
.	TRBV7-6	TRBJ2-7	TRBD1	CASSSRDKQGRLSSYEQYF	TGTGCCAGCAGCTCCAGGGATAAACAGGGGCGCCTTAGCTCCTACGAGCAGTACTTC
.	TRBV11-2	TRBJ2-2	TRBD1	CASSFRQGSGELFF	TGTGCCAGCAGCTTTAGACAGGGGTCCGGGGAGCTGTTTTTT
.	TRBV6-1	TRBJ1-1	.	CASMPPLNTEAFF	TGTGCCAGCATGCCCCCATTGAACACTGAAGCTTTCTTT
.	TRBV7-9	TRBJ2-5	.	CASSLGWDRKETQYF	TGTGCCAGCAGCTTAGGGTGGGACCGAAAAGAGACCCAGTACTTC
.	TRBV10-3	TRBJ2-6	.	CAIGAGPQRGANVLTF	TGTGCCATCGGCGCAGGTCCCCAACGCGGGGCCAACGTCCTGACTTTC
few	TRBV10-3	TRBJ1-5	TRBD1	CATRQGLNQPQHF	TGTGCCACCCGACAGGGCTTGAATCAGCCCCAGCATTTT
.	TRBV6-6	TRBJ2-6	TRBD1	CASSPTGSGANVLTF	TGTGCCAGCAGCCCGACAGGGTCTGGGGCCAACGTCCTGACTTTC